Sequencing of this T cell receptor (beta chain) was carried out in a study of cytomegalovirus exposure and HLA in healthy donors. The PCR was carried out with 60 Vbeta primers and 13 Jbeta primers. Assay used: immunoSEQ multiplex PCR; TCRdb lists only in-frame clones, some missing. Of about 94,000 clones listed, under 85% were seen once; the top ten hold around 1.4%. Looked up from germline, CDR1 is SGHNT and CDR2 is YYREEE (reference sequence). Deletions cut 3 bases from V and 7 bases from J, with 22 bases between. CDR3 length: 16 amino acids. V gene TRBV5-4 combines with J gene TRBJ2-5, with TRBD1 as a possible D gene (6 bases). The TCR originated in a male donor in good health and CMV-seronegative. Sequenced input: PBMCs. In DNA, the CDR3 is TGTGCCAGCAGCTGGCTGGAGCAGGGTTGGACAGCGACCCAGTACTTC. As protein: CASSWLEQGWTATQYF.